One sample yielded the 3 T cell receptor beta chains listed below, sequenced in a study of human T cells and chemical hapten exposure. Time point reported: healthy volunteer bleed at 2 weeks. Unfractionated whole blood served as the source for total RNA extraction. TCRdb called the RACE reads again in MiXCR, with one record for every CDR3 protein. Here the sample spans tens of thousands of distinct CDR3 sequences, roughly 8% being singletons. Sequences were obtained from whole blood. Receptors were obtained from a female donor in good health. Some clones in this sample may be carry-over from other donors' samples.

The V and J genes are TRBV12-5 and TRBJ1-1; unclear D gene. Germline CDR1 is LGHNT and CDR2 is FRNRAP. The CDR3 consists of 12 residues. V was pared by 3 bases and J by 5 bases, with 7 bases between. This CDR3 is CASGFYKTEAFF. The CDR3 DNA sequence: TGTGCTAGTGGTTTCTATAAAACTGAAGCTTTCTTT.

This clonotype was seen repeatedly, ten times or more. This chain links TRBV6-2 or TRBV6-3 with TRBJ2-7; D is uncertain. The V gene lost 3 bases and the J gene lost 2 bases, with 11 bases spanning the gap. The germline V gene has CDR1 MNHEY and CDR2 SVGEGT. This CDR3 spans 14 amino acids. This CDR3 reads CASSYPQEPYEQYF. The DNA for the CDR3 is TGTGCCAGCAGTTATCCCCAGGAGCCCTACGAGCAGTACTTC.

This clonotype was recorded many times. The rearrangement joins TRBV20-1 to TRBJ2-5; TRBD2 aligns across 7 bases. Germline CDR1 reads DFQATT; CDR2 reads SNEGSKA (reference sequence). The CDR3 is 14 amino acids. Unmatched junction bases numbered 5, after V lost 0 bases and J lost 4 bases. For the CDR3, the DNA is TGCAGTGCTAGAGAAGCGGGGCCCCGAGAGACCCAGTACTTC. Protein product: CSAREAGPRETQYF.